This T cell receptor (beta chain) was recorded in a study of identifying expanded T cells in peripheral blood. Germline CDR1 reads SGHRS; CDR2 reads YFSETQ. The CDR3 runs to 14 residues. The germline V and J ends were trimmed by 0 bases and 4 bases, with 10 bases remaining between them. Using immunoSEQ multiplex PCR, the repertoire was profiled, and TCRdb retains in-frame clones only, with some absent. This sample has about 90,000 clones; approximately 85% occur once, and the top ten carry roughly 4%. The TCR originated in a person between 18 and 70 years old in good health. The V gene is TRBV5-1, the J gene TRBJ1-2; tentative D call: TRBD1 (5 bases). Material for sequencing was blood. CDR3 region: CASSLVAGFYGYTF. The CDR3, as DNA: TGCGCCAGCAGCTTGGTGGCAGGGTTCTATGGCTACACCTTC.